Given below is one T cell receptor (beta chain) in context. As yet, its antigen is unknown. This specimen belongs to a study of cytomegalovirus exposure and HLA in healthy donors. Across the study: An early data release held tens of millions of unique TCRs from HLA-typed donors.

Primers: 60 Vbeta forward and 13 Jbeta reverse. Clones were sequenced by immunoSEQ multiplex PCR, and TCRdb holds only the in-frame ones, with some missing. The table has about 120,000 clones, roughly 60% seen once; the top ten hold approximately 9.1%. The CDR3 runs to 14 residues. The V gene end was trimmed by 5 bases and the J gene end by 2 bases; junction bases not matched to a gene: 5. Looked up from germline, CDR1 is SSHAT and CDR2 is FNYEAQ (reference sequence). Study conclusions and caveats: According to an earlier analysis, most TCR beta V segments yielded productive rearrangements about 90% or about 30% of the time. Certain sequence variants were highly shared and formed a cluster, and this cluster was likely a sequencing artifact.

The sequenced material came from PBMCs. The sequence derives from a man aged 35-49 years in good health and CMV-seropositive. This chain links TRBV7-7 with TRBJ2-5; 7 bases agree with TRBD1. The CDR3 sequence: CASSMGQMQETQYF. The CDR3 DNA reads TGTGCCAGCAGCATGGGACAGATGCAAGAGACCCAGTACTTC.